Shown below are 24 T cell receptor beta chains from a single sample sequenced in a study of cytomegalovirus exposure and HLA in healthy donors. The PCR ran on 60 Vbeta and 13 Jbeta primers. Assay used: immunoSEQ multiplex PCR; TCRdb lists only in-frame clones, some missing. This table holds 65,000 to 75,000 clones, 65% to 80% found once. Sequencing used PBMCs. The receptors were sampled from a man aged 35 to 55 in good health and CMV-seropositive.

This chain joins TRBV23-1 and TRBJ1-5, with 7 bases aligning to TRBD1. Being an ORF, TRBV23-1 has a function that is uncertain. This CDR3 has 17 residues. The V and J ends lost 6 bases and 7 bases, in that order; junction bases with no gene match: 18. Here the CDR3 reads CASRRPEGQGVRQPQHF. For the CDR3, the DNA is TGCGCCAGCAGGCGTCCGGAGGGGCAGGGGGTTCGGCAGCCCCAGCATTTT.

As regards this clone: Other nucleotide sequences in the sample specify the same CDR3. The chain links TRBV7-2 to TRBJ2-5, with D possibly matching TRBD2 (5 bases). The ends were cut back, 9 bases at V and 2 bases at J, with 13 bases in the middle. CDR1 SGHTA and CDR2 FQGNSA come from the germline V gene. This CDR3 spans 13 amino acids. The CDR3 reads CASTERSQETQYF. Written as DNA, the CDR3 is TGTGCCAGTACAGAGCGGTCTCAAGAGACCCAGTACTTC.

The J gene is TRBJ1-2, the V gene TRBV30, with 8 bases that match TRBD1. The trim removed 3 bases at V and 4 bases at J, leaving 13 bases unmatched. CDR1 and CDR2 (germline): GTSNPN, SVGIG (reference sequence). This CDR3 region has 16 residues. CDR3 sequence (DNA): TGTGCCTGGAGAGCCGGTAAAGGGGACAGGAGCTATGGCTACACCTTC. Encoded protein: CAWRAGKGDRSYGYTF.

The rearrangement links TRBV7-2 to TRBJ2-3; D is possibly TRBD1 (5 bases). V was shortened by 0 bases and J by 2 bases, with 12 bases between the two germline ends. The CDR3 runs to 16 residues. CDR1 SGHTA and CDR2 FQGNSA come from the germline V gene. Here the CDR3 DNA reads TGTGCCAGCAGCTTAGCTGGGGCGGACCCCACAGATACGCAGTATTTT. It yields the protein CASSLAGADPTDTQYF.

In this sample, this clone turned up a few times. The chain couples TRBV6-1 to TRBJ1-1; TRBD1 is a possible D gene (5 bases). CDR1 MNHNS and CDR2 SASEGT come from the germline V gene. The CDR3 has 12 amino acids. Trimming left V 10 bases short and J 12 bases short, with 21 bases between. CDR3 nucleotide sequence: TGTGCCACCCAAACTGGAGGGGTTTTGCCTTTCTTT. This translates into CATQTGGVLPFF.

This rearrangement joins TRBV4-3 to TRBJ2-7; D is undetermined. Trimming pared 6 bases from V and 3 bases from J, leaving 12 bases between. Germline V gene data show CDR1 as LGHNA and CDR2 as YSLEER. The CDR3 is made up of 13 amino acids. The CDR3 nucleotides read TGCGCCAGCAGTCTAAACGCGGACTACGAGCAGTACTTC. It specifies CASSLNADYEQYF.

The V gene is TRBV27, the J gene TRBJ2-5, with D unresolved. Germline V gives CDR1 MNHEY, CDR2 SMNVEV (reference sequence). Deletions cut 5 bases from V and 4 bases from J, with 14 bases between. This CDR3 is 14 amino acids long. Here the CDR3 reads CASSRPQSRETQYF. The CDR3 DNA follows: TGTGCCAGCAGTCGCCCACAAAGTCGAGAGACCCAGTACTTC.

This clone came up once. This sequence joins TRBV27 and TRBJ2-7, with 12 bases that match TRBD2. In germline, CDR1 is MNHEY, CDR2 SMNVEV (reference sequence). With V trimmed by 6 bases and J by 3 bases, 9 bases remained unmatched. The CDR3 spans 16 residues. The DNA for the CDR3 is TGTGCCAGCAGCCGACTAGCGGGGGAGATTAACTACGAGCAGTACTTC. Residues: CASSRLAGEINYEQYF.

This CDR3 is CASSVMDTSYGYTF. As DNA, the CDR3 is TGTGCCAGCAGCGTAATGGACACCTCCTATGGCTACACCTTC. The chain has TRBV7-2 and TRBJ1-2, with a tentative D call TRBD1 (5 bases). Trimming pared 5 bases from V and 4 bases from J, leaving 14 bases between. CDR1 SGHTA and CDR2 FQGNSA come from the germline V gene. CDR3 length equals 14 residues.

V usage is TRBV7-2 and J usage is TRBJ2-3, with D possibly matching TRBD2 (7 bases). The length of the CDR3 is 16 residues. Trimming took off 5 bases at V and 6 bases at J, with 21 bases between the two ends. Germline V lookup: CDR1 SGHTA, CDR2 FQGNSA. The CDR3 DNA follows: TGTGCCAGCAGCCCGCGGGGGCGGGGCGGGGCGGATACGCAGTATTTT. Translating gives CASSPRGRGGADTQYF.

The chain's CDR3 is CASSLEGQGSGGTDTQYF. The CDR3 DNA reads as TGCGCCAGCAGCTTGGAGGGACAGGGGTCGGGGGGGACAGATACGCAGTATTTT. The chain carries TRBV5-1 and TRBJ2-3; TRBD1 matches at 10 bases. Germline V gene data show CDR1 as SGHRS and CDR2 as YFSETQ. The ends lost 0 bases at V and 3 bases at J; junction bases unmatched: 10. The CDR3 loop spans 18 amino acids.

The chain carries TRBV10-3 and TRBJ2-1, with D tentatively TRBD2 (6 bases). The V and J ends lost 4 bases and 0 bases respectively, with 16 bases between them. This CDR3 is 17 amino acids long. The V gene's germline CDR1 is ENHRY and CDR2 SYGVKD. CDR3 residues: CAISGSRSGHSYNEQFF. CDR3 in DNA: TGTGCCATCAGTGGGAGTAGAAGCGGGCACTCCTACAATGAGCAGTTCTTC.

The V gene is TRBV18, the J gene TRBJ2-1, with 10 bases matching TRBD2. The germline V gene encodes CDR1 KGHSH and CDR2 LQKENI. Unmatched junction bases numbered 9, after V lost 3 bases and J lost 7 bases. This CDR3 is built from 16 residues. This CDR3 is CASSPLTRTSGNEQFF. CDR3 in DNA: TGTGCCAGCTCACCTCTTACCCGGACTAGCGGTAATGAGCAGTTCTTC.

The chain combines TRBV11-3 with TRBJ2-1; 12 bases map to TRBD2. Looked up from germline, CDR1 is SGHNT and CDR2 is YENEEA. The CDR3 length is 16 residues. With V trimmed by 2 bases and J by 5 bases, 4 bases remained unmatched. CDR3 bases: TGTGCCAGCAGCTTAAGACTAGCGGGGGTCCACAATGAGCAGTTCTTC. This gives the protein CASSLRLAGVHNEQFF.

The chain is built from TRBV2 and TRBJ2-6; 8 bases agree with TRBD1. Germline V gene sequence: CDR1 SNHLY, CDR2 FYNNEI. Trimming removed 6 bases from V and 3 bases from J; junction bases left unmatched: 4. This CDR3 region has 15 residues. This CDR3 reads CASSVDRGGANVLTF. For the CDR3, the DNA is TGTGCCAGCAGCGTAGACAGGGGTGGGGCCAACGTCCTGACTTTC.

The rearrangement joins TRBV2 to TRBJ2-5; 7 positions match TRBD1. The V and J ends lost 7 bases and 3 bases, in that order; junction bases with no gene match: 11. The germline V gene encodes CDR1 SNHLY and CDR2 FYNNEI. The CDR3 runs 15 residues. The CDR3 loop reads CASKRLGQDEETQYF. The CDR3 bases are TGTGCCAGCAAAAGACTTGGACAGGATGAAGAGACCCAGTACTTC.

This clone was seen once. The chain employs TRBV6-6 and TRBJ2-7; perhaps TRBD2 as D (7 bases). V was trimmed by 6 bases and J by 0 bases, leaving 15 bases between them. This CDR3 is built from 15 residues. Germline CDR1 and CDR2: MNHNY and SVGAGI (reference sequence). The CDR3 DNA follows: TGTGCCAGCAGCCCGGGGGGCCAGAGCTCCTACGAGCAGTACTTC. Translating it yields CASSPGGQSSYEQYF.

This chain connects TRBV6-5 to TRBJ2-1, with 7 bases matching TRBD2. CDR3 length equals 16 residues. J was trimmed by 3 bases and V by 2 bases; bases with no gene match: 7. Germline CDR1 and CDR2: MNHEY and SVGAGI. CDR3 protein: CASSYGGGDNYNEQFF. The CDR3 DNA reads TGTGCCAGCAGTTACGGTGGGGGGGATAACTACAATGAGCAGTTCTTC.

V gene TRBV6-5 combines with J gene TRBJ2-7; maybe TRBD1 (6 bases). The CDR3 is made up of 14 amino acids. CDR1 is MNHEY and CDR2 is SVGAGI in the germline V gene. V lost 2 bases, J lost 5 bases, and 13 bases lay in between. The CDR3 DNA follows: TGTGCCAGCAGTTACGGGGACATCGGCGACGAGCAGTACTTC. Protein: CASSYGDIGDEQYF.

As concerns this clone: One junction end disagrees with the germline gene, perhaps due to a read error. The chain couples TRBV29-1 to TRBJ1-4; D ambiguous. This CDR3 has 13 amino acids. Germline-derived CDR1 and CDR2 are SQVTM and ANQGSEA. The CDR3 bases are TGCAGCGTTGAAGATCGTTGGCAGGCAGGTTTGGAATTT. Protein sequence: CSVEDRWQAGLEF.

The CDR3 spells CASSKSPAPGDNEQFF. CDR3 in DNA: TGTGCCAGCAGCAAATCCCCAGCCCCCGGGGACAATGAGCAGTTCTTC. The chain uses TRBV21-1 and TRBJ2-1; the table's D call of TRBD2 was not tested on the DNA. TRBV21-1 is noted as a pseudogene. The length of the CDR3 is 16 residues.

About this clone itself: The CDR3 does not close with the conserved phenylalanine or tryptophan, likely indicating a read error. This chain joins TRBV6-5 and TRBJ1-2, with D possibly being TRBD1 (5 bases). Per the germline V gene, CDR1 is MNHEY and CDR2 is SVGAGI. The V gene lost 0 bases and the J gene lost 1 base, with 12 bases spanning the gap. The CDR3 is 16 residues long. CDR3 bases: TGTGCCAGCAGTTACTCCAGGACGGGGGGTAACTATGGCTACACCCTC. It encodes CASSYSRTGGNYGYTL.

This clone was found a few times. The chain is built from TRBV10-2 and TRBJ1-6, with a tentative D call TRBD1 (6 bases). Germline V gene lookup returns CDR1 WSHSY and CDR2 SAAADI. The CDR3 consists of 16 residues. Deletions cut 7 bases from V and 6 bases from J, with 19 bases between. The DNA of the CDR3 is TGCGCCAGCAAATCCTACGGACAGCATACTAATTCACCCCTCCACTTT. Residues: CASKSYGQHTNSPLHF.

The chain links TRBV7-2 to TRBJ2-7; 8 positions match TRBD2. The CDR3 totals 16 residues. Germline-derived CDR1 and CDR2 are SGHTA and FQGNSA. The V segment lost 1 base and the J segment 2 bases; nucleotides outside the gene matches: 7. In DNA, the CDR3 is TGTGCCAGCAGCTTAGAACCCACGGGGGGGACCTACGAGCAGTACTTC. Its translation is CASSLEPTGGTYEQYF.